This TCR beta chain was captured by sequencing in a study of regulatory T cells in long-lasting Graves disease. Study-level findings and limits: When disease was persistent, TRBV28, TRBJ1-2 and TRBJ2-5 were the favored segments.

Stated time point: newly diagnosed GD, antithyroid drugs for less than 3 months. Construction of the TCR library relied on RNA isolated from PBMCs. Patients were enrolled at an endocrinology department in Xi'an, China. There are many counts of this clonotype. What it binds is unknown. A read error may account for a junction end that differs from germline. Libraries of TCR beta came from iRepertoire HTBI primers plus Arm-PCR of CDR3 regions. MiXCR was run by TCRdb on the multiplex PCR reads, yielding one entry per CDR3 protein. The sample gives 400,000 to 550,000 distinct CDR3 sequences, 16% of which show up once; 23% is in the top ten. Germline V gene sequence: CDR1 SNHLY, CDR2 FYNNEI. The CDR3 loop spans 12 amino acids. This same sample was also part of a study on T cells in Graves' hyperthyroidism and ophthalmopathy. Turning to that study: Criteria for exclusion of patients were uncontrolled infection, other autoimmune disease, pregnancy or lactation. Among thyroid clonotypes expanded above 0.001, most also appeared in blood.

The material sequenced was peripheral blood mononuclear cells (PBMCs), taken at new diagnosis, from a patient treated with antithyroid drugs. This sequence originates from a woman between 18 and 29 years old with Graves disease. This chain connects TRBV2 to TRBJ2-3, with no clear D. CDR3 loop: CASSEALDTQYF. CDR3 DNA: TGTGCCAGCAGCGAAGCGCTAGATACGCAGTATTTT.